This entry lists 27 T cell receptor beta chains sequenced from one sample in a study of blood T cells in healthy people across ages. For the second PCR, which ran for 7 to 11 cycles, a sample-barcoded 5' primer and a J-beta primer mix were used. In TCRdb, the 5' RACE reads were re-called with MiXCR into one record per CDR3 protein. The sample shows about 1.7 million distinct CDR3 sequences, 28% of them seen only once. The sequenced sample consisted of blood. These receptors originate from a woman in her twenties or thirties in good health.

The rearrangement uses TRBV4-3 and TRBJ2-1; a weak D match, TRBD2 (5 bases). The CDR3 length is 18 residues. The V end lost 2 bases, the J end lost 0 bases, and 17 bases lay between the germline ends. From germline, CDR1 is LGHNA and CDR2 YSLEER. This CDR3 reads CASSQTSSGRYSYNEQFF. The CDR3 DNA is TGCGCCAGCAGCCAAACTAGTTCCGGCCGTTACTCCTACAATGAGCAGTTCTTC.

Ten or more counts support this clonotype. The rearrangement links TRBV15 to TRBJ2-3, with D unresolved. Trimming stripped 5 bases from V and 2 bases from J, with 11 bases between. CDR1 LNHNV and CDR2 YYDKDF come from the germline V gene (reference sequence). The CDR3 spans 14 residues. CDR3 nucleotide sequence: TGTGCCACCAGCCAGGTGGATTACACAGATACGCAGTATTTT. This gives the protein CATSQVDYTDTQYF.

This clonotype was counted only a few times. The gene calls are TRBV2 and TRBJ2-7; 7 nucleotides line up with TRBD1. The CDR3 consists of 12 residues. CDR1 and CDR2 from the germline V gene are SNHLY and FYNNEI. Trimming cost V 7 bases and J 6 bases; bases outside gene matches: 6. CDR3: CASTQDRSEQYF. As DNA, the CDR3 is TGTGCCAGCACCCAGGACAGGTCCGAGCAGTACTTC.

Only a few counts were recorded for this clonotype. The chain links TRBV20-1 to TRBJ2-3, with 9 bases that match TRBD2. The V and J ends lost 7 bases and 7 bases, in that order; junction bases with no gene match: 15. This CDR3 has 15 amino acids. Per the germline V gene, CDR1 is DFQATT and CDR2 is SNEGSKA (reference sequence). Written as DNA, the CDR3 is TGCAGTGTCGGACTAGCGCGGCGTGGGTGGAATACGCAGTATTTT. Its translation: CSVGLARRGWNTQYF.

This clonotype has only one observation. The J gene is TRBJ1-1, the V gene TRBV18; 7 bases are shared with TRBD1. Germline CDR1 KGHSH, CDR2 LQKENI. V lost 3 bases, J lost 3 bases, and 10 bases stayed unmatched. This CDR3 is 16 amino acids long. The CDR3 sequence: CASSPYRQGGHTEAFF. The CDR3 coding sequence is TGTGCCAGCTCACCCTACCGACAGGGAGGGCACACTGAAGCTTTCTTT.

The rearrangement uses TRBV20-1 and TRBJ1-1; tentatively, D is TRBD1 (5 bases). The CDR3 length is 13 residues. Per the germline V gene, CDR1 is DFQATT and CDR2 is SNEGSKA (reference sequence). Trimming took off 1 base at V and 11 bases at J, with 17 bases between the two ends. The CDR3 DNA reads as TGCAGTGCTAGAGGGGGGGTTGACGTCCAGGCTTTCTTT. Translating gives CSARGGVDVQAFF.

This chain links TRBV5-5 with TRBJ2-3; the match to TRBD2 covers 13 bases. The CDR3 has 15 amino acids. V lost 6 bases, J lost 3 bases, and 4 bases stayed unmatched. Germline V CDR1 and CDR2: SGHKS, YYEKEE (reference sequence). As DNA, the CDR3 is TGTGCCAGCACCGCGACTAGCGGGAGGACAGATACGCAGTATTTT. It specifies CASTATSGRTDTQYF. Complete variable domain (other parts from reference TRBV5-5 and TRBJ2-3): DAGVTQSPTHLIKTRGQQVTLRCSPISGHKSVSWYQQVLGQGPQFIFQYYEKEERGRGNFPDRFSARQFPNYSSELNVNALLLGDSALYLCASTATSGRTDTQYFGPGTRLTVL.

About this clonotype itself: A read error is possible here, since a much larger clone lies one base away. This sequence joins TRBV24-1 and TRBJ2-1; TRBD2 matches 11 bases. In germline, CDR1 is KGHDR, CDR2 SFDVKD. The CDR3 runs 16 residues. J was trimmed by 8 bases and V by 6 bases; bases with no gene match: 11. CDR3 sequence reads: CATSNWGTSGRDEQFF. Written as DNA, the CDR3 is TGTGCCACCAGTAATTGGGGGACTAGCGGACGCGATGAGCAGTTCTTC.

On this clonotype itself: At one boundary the junction diverges from the germline segment, which might be a read error. This chain uses TRBV29-1 with TRBJ2-1, with D uncertain. CDR1 SQVTM and CDR2 ANQGSEA come from the germline V gene. The length of the CDR3 is 13 residues. CDR3 bases: TGCAGAGTTGATGCGGTAGGGCTCTATGAGCAGTTCTTC. Translating gives CRVDAVGLYEQFF.

The chain combines TRBV6-1 with TRBJ1-4; D uncertain. This CDR3 comprises 13 residues. Germline V CDR1 and CDR2: MNHNS, SASEGT. The germline V and J ends were trimmed by 7 bases and 3 bases, with 9 bases remaining between them. The CDR3 DNA reads TGTGCCAGCACACACCCGCCTAATGAAAAACTGTTTTTT. Translated, it gives CASTHPPNEKLFF.

This chain uses TRBV12-3 or TRBV12-4 with TRBJ2-2, with 8 bases aligning to TRBD1. Unmatched junction bases numbered 7, after V lost 3 bases and J lost 7 bases. CDR3 length: 15 amino acids. CDR3 nucleotide sequence: TGTGCCAGCAGTTTTTTCACAGGGGGTGGCGGGGAGCTGTTTTTT. This translates into CASSFFTGGGGELFF.

The J gene is TRBJ2-1, the V gene TRBV6-2 or TRBV6-3; 8 bases are shared with TRBD1. The CDR3 is 16 residues long. CDR1 and CDR2 (germline): MNHEY, SVGEGT. Trimming at V came to 0 bases and at J to 2 bases, leaving 3 bases not matched to a gene. CDR3 sequence: CASSYSGTGAYNEQFF. CDR3 in DNA: TGTGCCAGCAGTTACTCTGGGACAGGCGCCTACAATGAGCAGTTCTTC.

The chain is built from TRBV24-1 and TRBJ2-1, with 10 bases identical to TRBD1. Germline trimming cut 9 bases from V and 6 bases from J; bases unmatched to any gene: 10. Germline loops: CDR1 KGHDR, CDR2 SFDVKD. The CDR3 is 15 residues long. As DNA, the CDR3 is TGTGCCACCGGTACAATCGGGACAGGGGTCAATGAGCAGTTCTTC. It is translated as CATGTIGTGVNEQFF.

The chain uses TRBV6-4 and TRBJ1-2, with D possibly being TRBD1 (6 bases). CDR1 is MRHNA, CDR2 SNTAGT, per germline. The CDR3 runs 13 residues. Trimming took off 7 bases at V and 3 bases at J, with 12 bases between the two ends. CDR3: CASNRETYYGYTF. CDR3 coding DNA: TGTGCCAGCAACAGGGAAACCTACTATGGCTACACCTTC.

In this sample, this clonotype turned up many times. DNA for the CDR3: TGTGCCAGCAGCCCTGGACTAGCGGGAGGACTGGCCAATGAGCAGTTCTTC. It is translated as CASSPGLAGGLANEQFF. The V call is TRBV7-2, the J call TRBJ2-1; 14 nucleotides match TRBD2. The CDR3 runs to 17 residues. J was trimmed by 6 bases and V by 5 bases; bases with no gene match: 9. The germline gives CDR1 SGHTA, CDR2 FQGNSA. The whole variable domain, remainder taken from reference TRBV7-2 and TRBJ2-1, is GAGVSQSPSNKVTEKGKDVELRCDPISGHTALYWYRQSLGQGLEFLIYFQGNSAPDKSGLPSDRFSAERTGGSVSTLTIQRTQQEDSAVYLCASSPGLAGGLANEQFFGPGTRLTVL.

This clonotype was counted between two and nine times. V and J are TRBV7-2 and TRBJ2-3, with 11 bases identical to TRBD2. Germline CDR1 is SGHTA and CDR2 is FQGNSA. The J segment lost 2 bases and the V segment lost 3 bases, leaving 10 bases of the junction unmatched. The CDR3 sequence is 18 residues long. The CDR3 nucleotides read TGTGCCAGCAGCTTGGGGGGGACTAGCGGAGCTTTCACAGATACGCAGTATTTT. Encoded protein: CASSLGGTSGAFTDTQYF.

This clonotype was detected a few times. The rearrangement links TRBV9 to TRBJ2-5, with 7 bases that match TRBD1. Germline-derived CDR1 and CDR2 are SGDLS and YYNGEE. Losses at the gene ends were 3 bases for V and 1 base for J; bases not matched to a gene: 12. This CDR3 is built from 17 residues. Written as DNA, the CDR3 is TGTGCCAGCAGCGCCCTGACAGGGACGGAAATCCAAGAGACCCAGTACTTC. Translation: CASSALTGTEIQETQYF.

In this sample, this clonotype turned up a few times. J is TRBJ2-5 and V is TRBV11-2, with no clear D. The V end was cut by 2 bases, the J end by 9 bases, with 13 bases between. Per the germline V gene, CDR1 is SGHAT and CDR2 is FQNNGV. The CDR3 length is 13 residues. The CDR3 DNA is TGTGCCAGCAGCTTACAGGTCGTAGAAGCCCAGTACTTC. Its protein is CASSLQVVEAQYF. The variable domain in full, with the rest retrieved from reference TRBV11-2 and TRBJ2-5, is EAGVAQSPRYKIIEKRQSVAFWCNPISGHATLYWYQQILGQGPKLLIQFQNNGVVDDSQLPKDRFSAERLKGVDSTLKIQPAKLEDSAVYLCASSLQVVEAQYFGPGTRLLVL.

The chain has TRBV7-9 and TRBJ2-1, with 13 bases fitting TRBD2. CDR1 is SEHNR and CDR2 is FQNEAQ in the germline V gene (reference sequence). The CDR3 has 13 amino acids. V was pared by 10 bases and J by 9 bases, with 6 bases of the junction left unmatched. The CDR3 bases are TGTGCCACACTAGCGGGGGGGAGTGGTGAGCAGTTCTTC. This codes for CATLAGGSGEQFF.

The chain employs TRBV2 and TRBJ2-3, with 10 positions matching TRBD2. The CDR3 spans 16 residues. Losses at the gene ends were 0 bases for V and 6 bases for J; bases not matched to a gene: 6. Germline CDR1 and CDR2: SNHLY and FYNNEI. CDR3 DNA: TGTGCCAGCAGTGAAGCCCTAGCGGGGGTTGGCGATACGCAGTATTTT. Its protein is CASSEALAGVGDTQYF. Full variable domain (missing parts from reference TRBV2 and TRBJ2-3): EPEVTQTPSHQVTQMGQEVILRCVPISNHLYFYWYRQILGQKVEFLVSFYNNEISEKSEIFDDQFSVERPDGSNFTLKIRSTKLEDSAMYFCASSEALAGVGDTQYFGPGTRLTVL.

The sample holds many counts of this clonotype. J is TRBJ1-2 and V is TRBV11-2; D not resolved. V was shortened by 5 bases and J by 2 bases, with 15 bases between the two germline ends. This CDR3 spans 15 amino acids. Germline V lookup: CDR1 SGHAT, CDR2 FQNNGV. CDR3 in DNA: TGTGCCAGCAGCCCCCCTCGATTTTCCAACTATGGCTACACCTTC. Its protein is CASSPPRFSNYGYTF.

The genes are TRBV7-2 and TRBJ2-4; perhaps TRBD2 as D (6 bases). Between the trimmed V and J ends, which lost 1 base and 8 bases, there was a span of 12 bases. In germline, CDR1 is SGHTA, CDR2 FQGNSA. This CDR3 spans 14 amino acids. The CDR3 loop is CASSLGSGLDIQYF. The CDR3, as DNA: TGTGCCAGCAGCTTAGGGAGCGGGCTGGACATTCAGTACTTC.

This chain uses TRBV4-2 with TRBJ2-1; 13 bases are shared with TRBD2. This CDR3 is 19 amino acids long. The germline gives CDR1 LGHNA, CDR2 YNFKEQ. V dropped 1 base and J dropped 8; count of bases not matched to a gene: 14. The CDR3 sequence: CASSQVALAGGQGGDEQFF. Here the CDR3 DNA reads TGTGCCAGCAGCCAAGTAGCACTAGCGGGAGGGCAGGGTGGCGATGAGCAGTTCTTC.

The V call is TRBV4-1, the J call TRBJ2-7, with D unresolved. With the DNA end fitting TRBJ2-5 better, the J assignment may be wrong. CDR3 length: 16 residues. Germline V CDR1 and CDR2: MGHRA, YSYEKL. CDR3 bases: TGCGCCAGCAGCCCAACTCCTCCGGCCTTGGGAGAGACCCAGTACTTC. Translated: CASSPTPPALGETQYF.

This clonotype appeared a single time. An end of the junction differs from the germline gene, which may be a read error. The chain is built from TRBV7-3 and TRBJ2-1; D could derive from TRBD1 or TRBD2 (5 bases each). The CDR3 extends over 13 amino acids. Germline V gene sequence: CDR1 SGHTA, CDR2 FQGTGA. CDR3 bases: TGTGTCAGCAGCACCAACGGGGCCGGTGAGCAGTTCTTC. Its protein product is CVSSTNGAGEQFF.

The V call is TRBV9, the J call TRBJ2-1; 10 nucleotides match TRBD2. The CDR3 runs to 16 residues. The junction had 11 bases not matched to a gene; V was cut back by 4 bases and J by 7 bases. CDR1 is SGDLS and CDR2 is YYNGEE in the germline V gene. The CDR3 here is CASSLRASGGRNEQFF. The CDR3 DNA is TGTGCCAGCAGCCTTCGGGCTAGCGGGGGTCGGAATGAGCAGTTCTTC.

This clonotype was seen a handful of times. The chain uses TRBV3-1 and TRBJ2-7; D could derive from TRBD1 or TRBD2 (6 bases each). Germline assignment: CDR1 LGHDT and CDR2 YNNKEL (reference sequence). This CDR3 region has 15 residues. V dropped 1 base and J dropped 7 bases, with 17 bases sitting between them. CDR3 in amino acids: CASSQVAGAAGEQYF. DNA of the CDR3: TGTGCCAGCAGCCAAGTTGCAGGGGCGGCGGGAGAGCAGTACTTC.